What follows is one T cell receptor (beta chain) and its context. This entry comes from a study of blood T cell repertoires in COVID-19. Background on the study: The study drew acute and convalescent COVID-19 samples from the United States, Italy and Spain. The cDNA or gDNA used as material had been derived from T cells, B-cell-depleted T cells, or PBMCs.

Per the germline V gene, CDR1 is SGHKS and CDR2 is YYEKEE (reference sequence). V lost 2 bases to trimming and J lost 6 bases; unmatched junction nucleotides: 10. The CDR3 length is 16 residues. Profiled with immunoSEQ multiplex PCR; TCRdb holds only in-frame clones, not every one. The sample lists under 150,000 clones, about 88% occurring once. The sequence was collected from a man aged 35 to 55 with acute or convalescent COVID-19. This sequence joins TRBV5-5 and TRBJ1-4; 7 bases agree with TRBD1. Sequenced: peripheral blood. The CDR3 DNA reads as TGTGCCAGCAGCTTAAGATCCGGGACAGTAGATGAAAAACTGTTTTTT. Its translation: CASSLRSGTVDEKLFF. The whole variable domain, remainder taken from reference TRBV5-5 and TRBJ1-4, is DAGVTQSPTHLIKTRGQQVTLRCSPISGHKSVSWYQQVLGQGPQFIFQYYEKEERGRGNFPDRFSARQFPNYSSELNVNALLLGDSALYLCASSLRSGTVDEKLFFGSGTQLSVL.